Shown below are 22 T cell receptor beta chains from a single sample sequenced in a study of T cells after yellow fever vaccination. TCRdb itself ran the 5' RACE reads through MiXCR, one entry per CDR3 protein. The sample contains some 560,000 distinct CDR3 sequences, about 15% of which appear only once. The sequences come from PBMCs, collected about 5 days after the first yellow fever vaccination. The receptors here all came from a man between 18 and 35 years old who received the YFV17D yellow fever vaccine.

This chain connects TRBV7-9 to TRBJ1-6; D uncertain. The CDR3 is 16 residues long. V dropped 0 bases and J dropped 3 bases, with 9 bases sitting between them. Germline V CDR1 and CDR2: SEHNR, FQNEAQ (reference sequence). DNA for the CDR3: TGTGCCAGCAGCTTAGCGCGGGATAACTATAATTCACCCCTCCACTTT. Translated: CASSLARDNYNSPLHF.

This clonotype was detected many times. One junction end does not reproduce the germline sequence, and a read error may be involved. The rearrangement links TRBV5-1 to TRBJ2-3, with a tentative D call TRBD2 (7 bases). This CDR3 has 14 residues. The V gene's germline CDR1 is SGHRS and CDR2 YFSETQ. The CDR3 DNA is TGTGCCAGCAGCTTGGGGGGGGCTGCAGATACGCAGTATTTT. It yields the protein CASSLGGAADTQYF. Full variable domain (remainder filled in from reference TRBV5-1 and TRBJ2-3): KAGVTQTPRYLIKTRGQQVTLSCSPISGHRSVSWYQQTPGQGLQFLFEYFSETQRNKGNFPGRFSGRQFSNSRSEMNVSTLELGDSALYLCASSLGGAADTQYFGPGTRLTVL.

V and J are TRBV28 and TRBJ1-2, with D hard to call. This CDR3 spans 12 amino acids. V was cut by 2 bases and J by 8 bases, with 9 bases left in between. Germline CDR1 is MDHEN and CDR2 is SYDVKM. CDR3 amino acids: CASSLKGIGYTF. CDR3 DNA: TGTGCCAGCAGTTTAAAGGGAATCGGCTACACCTTC.

This clonotype was found a few times. The rearrangement joins TRBV20-1 to TRBJ2-3, with 13 bases aligning to TRBD2. CDR3 length: 19 amino acids. Germline CDR1 is DFQATT and CDR2 is SNEGSKA (reference sequence). J gave up 2 bases and V 0 bases, and 11 bases lay outside the gene matches. CDR3 sequence reads: CSAREGGRLAGGFTDTQYF. The CDR3 nucleotides read TGCAGTGCTAGAGAAGGGGGGAGACTAGCGGGGGGATTCACAGATACGCAGTATTTT.

This clonotype has more than one count but fewer than ten. The rearrangement uses TRBV4-3 and TRBJ2-3; either TRBD1 or TRBD2 may supply D (6 bases each). CDR3 length: 18 amino acids. V was pared by 0 bases and J by 4 bases, with 20 bases between. CDR1 LGHNA and CDR2 YSLEER come from the germline V gene. CDR3 residues: CASSQDSPGHPGADTQYF. The CDR3 DNA is TGCGCCAGCAGCCAAGATTCTCCGGGACACCCGGGGGCAGATACGCAGTATTTT.

There are a few counts of this clonotype. This chain connects TRBV7-3 to TRBJ1-2, with 8 bases fitting TRBD1. J was trimmed by 4 bases and V by 5 bases; bases with no gene match: 6. This CDR3 is 14 amino acids long. The V gene's germline CDR1 is SGHTA and CDR2 FQGTGA. The CDR3 DNA is TGTGCCAGCAGCCCAGGGACAGGCCTCTATGGCTACACCTTC. Residues: CASSPGTGLYGYTF.

V usage is TRBV7-2 and J usage is TRBJ2-3; 8 bases are shared with TRBD2. CDR1 and CDR2 from the germline V gene are SGHTA and FQGNSA. The V gene end was trimmed by 5 bases and the J gene end by 5 bases; junction bases not matched to a gene: 6. The CDR3 has 14 residues. Here the CDR3 reads CASSPGGPGDTQYF. The CDR3 bases are TGTGCCAGCAGCCCGGGGGGGCCTGGAGATACGCAGTATTTT. Complete variable domain (other parts from reference TRBV7-2 and TRBJ2-3): GAGVSQSPSNKVTEKGKDVELRCDPISGHTALYWYRQSLGQGLEFLIYFQGNSAPDKSGLPSDRFSAERTGGSVSTLTIQRTQQEDSAVYLCASSPGGPGDTQYFGPGTRLTVL.

This clonotype was counted a few times. V gene TRBV27 combines with J gene TRBJ2-5, with D possibly TRBD2 on 6 matching bases. With 4 bases removed from V and 4 bases from J, the gap between germline ends came to 10 bases. Germline V gene sequence: CDR1 MNHEY, CDR2 SMNVEV (reference sequence). This CDR3 spans 13 amino acids. This chain's CDR3 is CASSSTEGETQYF. For the CDR3, the DNA is TGTGCCAGCAGTTCCACGGAGGGAGAGACCCAGTACTTC.

This rearrangement joins TRBV11-2 to TRBJ2-7, with TRBD2 matching 8 bases. The V segment lost 5 bases and the J segment 1 base; nucleotides outside the gene matches: 7. CDR3 size: 15 residues. Germline-derived CDR1 and CDR2 are SGHAT and FQNNGV. The CDR3 protein is CASSARSGGSYEQYV. In DNA, the CDR3 is TGTGCCAGCAGCGCTCGGAGCGGGGGTTCCTACGAGCAGTACGTC.

In its sample, this clonotype was seen a few times. Here the CDR3 reads CASSSGLAGGPSTDTQYF. Here the CDR3 DNA reads TGTGCCAGCAGTTCGGGACTAGCGGGGGGTCCTAGCACAGATACGCAGTATTTT. V is TRBV12-3 or TRBV12-4 and J is TRBJ2-3; TRBD2 matches at 15 bases. This CDR3 spans 18 amino acids. V lost 4 bases to trimming and J lost 0 bases; unmatched junction nucleotides: 5.

This clonotype was found a few times. This rearrangement joins TRBV27 to TRBJ1-6; D not resolved. Trimming pared 4 bases from V and 5 bases from J, leaving 15 bases between. Germline-derived CDR1 and CDR2 are MNHEY and SMNVEV (reference sequence). The CDR3 has 16 amino acids. CDR3 sequence reads: CASSSRTDLNNSPLHF. As DNA, the CDR3 is TGTGCCAGCAGTTCCCGGACGGACCTCAATAATTCACCCCTCCACTTT.

This chain joins TRBV12-3 or TRBV12-4 and TRBJ2-7, with TRBD2 as a possible D gene (6 bases). The V end lost 10 bases, the J end lost 5 bases, and 18 bases lay between the germline ends. The CDR3 spans 13 residues. Written as DNA, the CDR3 is TGTGCCACCAAGGGGTACGCGGGGAACGAGCAGTACTTC. This codes for CATKGYAGNEQYF.

This clonotype showed up many times. This chain links TRBV7-2 with TRBJ2-7; D may be TRBD1 (6 bases). This CDR3 is 14 amino acids long. V lost 0 bases to trimming and J lost 5 bases, with 11 bases between them. Per the germline V gene, CDR1 is SGHTA and CDR2 is FQGNSA. The CDR3 spells CASSLARGHHEQYF. The CDR3 DNA sequence: TGTGCCAGCAGCTTAGCGAGGGGACACCACGAGCAGTACTTC.

The gene calls are TRBV5-1 and TRBJ1-2; 10 positions match TRBD1. Germline CDR1 reads SGHRS; CDR2 reads YFSETQ. The J segment lost 3 bases and the V segment lost 2 bases, leaving 7 bases of the junction unmatched. The CDR3 runs to 16 residues. The CDR3: CASSFGTGAADYGYTF. The CDR3 DNA is TGCGCCAGCAGCTTCGGGACAGGGGCTGCGGACTATGGCTACACCTTC.

There are a few counts of this clonotype. The chain carries TRBV4-3 and TRBJ1-4; D is perhaps TRBD1 (6 bases). Germline V gene lookup returns CDR1 LGHNA and CDR2 YSLEER. V was cut by 5 bases and J by 8 bases, with 12 bases left in between. The CDR3 totals 13 residues. CDR3 in amino acids: CASSVQGPEKLFF. The CDR3 DNA sequence: TGCGCCAGCAGCGTACAGGGTCCAGAAAAACTGTTTTTT.

The table lists this clonotype with many counts. The chain links TRBV19 to TRBJ1-5, with 7 bases matching TRBD1. Germline CDR1 reads LNHDA; CDR2 reads SQIVND (reference sequence). Germline trimming cut 3 bases from V and 4 bases from J; bases unmatched to any gene: 6. This CDR3 region has 15 residues. In DNA, the CDR3 is TGTGCCAGTAGTATCACAGGGGCCAGAAATCAGCCCCAGCATTTT. Protein: CASSITGARNQPQHF.

The chain is built from TRBV5-1 and TRBJ2-5; D is undetermined. The CDR3 sequence is 15 residues long. V lost 4 bases to trimming and J lost 5 bases, with 18 bases between them. Germline V CDR1 and CDR2: SGHRS, YFSETQ. CDR3 sequence reads: CASSPLGNHGETQYF. In DNA form, the CDR3 reads TGCGCCAGCAGCCCCCTTGGAAATCACGGGGAGACCCAGTACTTC.

This clonotype has more than one count but fewer than ten. The V gene is TRBV7-9, the J gene TRBJ2-7, with D possibly being TRBD1 (6 bases). CDR3 size: 14 residues. Between the trimmed V and J ends, which lost 6 bases and 1 base, there was a span of 13 bases. Germline CDR1 is SEHNR and CDR2 is FQNEAQ (reference sequence). In DNA form, the CDR3 reads TGTGCCAGCAGTCACAGGGCGCCGTCCTACGAGCAGTACTTC. Protein sequence: CASSHRAPSYEQYF.

The CDR3 protein is CASSFYQGPGLSEAFF. DNA of the CDR3: TGTGCCAGCAGCTTCTATCAGGGACCAGGCCTCTCTGAAGCTTTCTTT. The chain uses TRBV7-8 and TRBJ1-1; D may be TRBD1 (5 bases). Germline lookup yields CDR1 SGHVS and CDR2 FQNEAQ. The CDR3 spans 16 residues. The V end lost 3 bases, the J end lost 6 bases, and 20 bases lay between the germline ends.

This clonotype was seen more than once but under ten times. This chain uses TRBV29-1 with TRBJ2-5; D is perhaps TRBD1 (5 bases). The germline V gene encodes CDR1 SQVTM and CDR2 ANQGSEA. V was clipped by 5 bases and J by 1 base, with 8 bases between them. The CDR3 is made up of 12 amino acids. The CDR3 is CSVRQSQETQYF. CDR3 nucleotide sequence: TGCAGCGTTAGACAGAGCCAAGAGACCCAGTACTTC.

The chain has TRBV20-1 and TRBJ1-4; D unclear. The CDR3 covers 11 residues. The V and J ends lost 5 bases and 13 bases respectively, with 14 bases between them. The germline gives CDR1 DFQATT, CDR2 SNEGSKA (reference sequence). In nucleotides, the CDR3 is TGCAGTGCTCCCGCCCAGACGGGACTGTTTTTT. Translated, it gives CSAPAQTGLFF.

This clonotype was detected only a few times. The chain links TRBV29-1 to TRBJ2-7, with no clear D. Germline values: CDR1 SQVTM, CDR2 ANQGSEA. V was clipped by 4 bases and J by 2 bases, with 9 bases between them. The CDR3 covers 12 residues. CDR3: CSVVTDAYEQYV. The DNA of the CDR3 is TGCAGCGTTGTAACAGATGCCTACGAGCAGTACGTC.